This TCR beta chain derives from a study of cytomegalovirus exposure and HLA in healthy donors. Study-wide results and limits: With later analysis, a missense DCLRE1C variant became linked to TCR beta V- and J-gene trimming. Cytomegalovirus-associated TCR beta chains were listed, numbering more than 150.

Notes on this clone: The antigen remains undetermined.

Use of 60 Vbeta and 13 Jbeta primers characterized the PCR. Method: immunoSEQ multiplex PCR; TCRdb's copy keeps in-frame clones and lacks some. The sample lists 200,000 or so clones, over 75% occurring once. Sequencing input: PBMCs. The receptor was isolated from a woman in her twenties or thirties in good health and CMV-seronegative.

CDR3 sequence: CASNGQLNQPQHF. CDR3 DNA: TGCGCCAGCAACGGACAACTAAATCAGCCCCAGCATTTT. This chain joins TRBV10-2 and TRBJ1-5; TRBD1 might be the D (5 bases). Trimming stripped 7 bases from V and 4 bases from J, with 11 bases between. The CDR3 spans 13 residues. The germline gives CDR1 WSHSY, CDR2 SAAADI.